This T cell receptor beta chain was recorded in a study of cytomegalovirus exposure and HLA in healthy donors. Regarding the study as a whole: A later analysis linked a missense variant in DCLRE1C to the trimming of TCR beta V and J genes. Later, TCR association rates were found to vary by HLA locus, highest for DRB1 and lowest for HLA-C.

Germline CDR1 is MDHEN and CDR2 is SYDVKM. The CDR3 has 13 residues. Concerning this clone itself: Its antigen remains unidentified. Mismatch with germline at one junction end may stem from a read error.

The primer mix had 60 Vbeta and 13 Jbeta primers. Sequencing was performed with immunoSEQ multiplex PCR; in TCRdb, only in-frame clones are kept and a portion is missing. This table holds about 200,000 clones, 75% to 85% found once. The chain couples TRBV28 to TRBJ2-7, with 7 bases fitting TRBD2. The sample taken for sequencing was PBMCs. This clonotype was obtained from a woman in her fifties or sixties in good health and CMV-seronegative. The CDR3 nucleotides read TGTGCCAGCAGTCCCCATGCCCCGCGGGAGCAGTCCTTC. Its protein is CASSPHAPREQSF.